These 14 T cell receptor beta chains were sequenced from one sample in a study of T cells after yellow fever vaccination. TCRdb ran MiXCR on the 5' RACE reads and lists one entry per CDR3 protein. The sample consists of a few hundred thousand distinct CDR3 sequences, approximately 5.2% of them appearing once. Here the sequenced sample was CD4+ T cells sorted from PBMCs, taken on the day of the yellow fever booster vaccination. Receptors originate from a man aged 18 to 35 who received the YFV17D yellow fever vaccine.

V usage is TRBV6-2 or TRBV6-3 and J usage is TRBJ2-7; 7 nucleotides line up with TRBD1. Germline V gene data show CDR1 as MNHEY and CDR2 as SVGEGT. Germline trimming cut 6 bases from V and 1 base from J; bases unmatched to any gene: 6. The CDR3 runs 14 residues. Here the CDR3 reads CASSLQGRSYEQYV. Written as DNA, the CDR3 is TGTGCCAGCAGCTTACAGGGGCGTTCCTACGAGCAGTACGTC.

The V gene is TRBV18, the J gene TRBJ1-1, with 7 bases that match TRBD1. J was trimmed by 0 bases and V by 6 bases; bases with no gene match: 7. This CDR3 is 15 amino acids long. Germline CDR1 and CDR2: KGHSH and LQKENI. The CDR3: CASSSGGTMNTEAFF. The CDR3 DNA follows: TGTGCCAGCTCGTCAGGGGGAACCATGAACACTGAAGCTTTCTTT. The full variable domain, completed using reference TRBV18 and TRBJ1-1, is NAGVMQNPRHLVRRRGQEARLRCSPMKGHSHVYWYRQLPEEGLKFMVYLQKENIIDESGMPKERFSAEFPKEGPSILRIQQVVRGDSAAYFCASSSGGTMNTEAFFGQGTRLTVV.

In its sample, this clonotype was seen a few times. The V and J genes are TRBV3-1 and TRBJ1-3; D gene ambiguous. Germline V gene data show CDR1 as LGHDT and CDR2 as YNNKEL (reference sequence). Trimming cost V 2 bases and J 4 bases, with 6 bases left between them. The CDR3 is 13 residues long. DNA for the CDR3: TGTGCCAGCAGCCAAAATGTCGGAAACACCATATATTTT. Its translation is CASSQNVGNTIYF.

This clonotype was recorded a few times. The chain carries TRBV12-3 or TRBV12-4 and TRBJ1-6; 7 nucleotides line up with TRBD1. V lost 7 bases and J lost 5; bases outside the gene matches: 5. The CDR3 runs to 14 residues. Written as DNA, the CDR3 is TGTGCCAGCAAACCCGGGACAGATAATTCACCCCTCCACTTT. Translating gives CASKPGTDNSPLHF.

At least ten counts were recorded for this clonotype. The gene calls are TRBV15 and TRBJ2-3; weak D call: TRBD1 (5 bases). Trimming took off 4 bases at V and 5 bases at J, with 7 bases between the two ends. This CDR3 spans 12 amino acids. Germline values: CDR1 LNHNV, CDR2 YYDKDF (reference sequence). The CDR3 is CATSIQGDTQYF. The CDR3 DNA reads TGTGCCACCAGCATCCAGGGAGATACGCAGTATTTT.

This rearrangement joins TRBV20-1 to TRBJ1-1; the match to TRBD1 covers 8 bases. Losses at the gene ends were 6 bases for V and 4 bases for J; bases not matched to a gene: 10. Germline loops: CDR1 DFQATT, CDR2 SNEGSKA (reference sequence). The CDR3 extends over 14 amino acids. In DNA form, the CDR3 reads TGCAGTGCCGGCGGGACAGGCAGGGGCACTGAAGCTTTCTTT. Translated: CSAGGTGRGTEAFF.

At least ten counts were recorded for this clonotype. The J gene is TRBJ2-5, the V gene TRBV12-3 or TRBV12-4, with D possibly called TRBD1 or TRBD2 (5 bases each). The CDR3 sequence is 13 residues long. Trimming removed 7 bases from V and 8 bases from J, with 17 bases in between. CDR3 sequence: CASKSEGPSTQYF. The CDR3 region has the DNA TGTGCCAGCAAAAGCGAGGGGCCGAGTACCCAGTACTTC.

The chain carries TRBV7-8 and TRBJ1-3, with no clear D. CDR1 and CDR2 (germline): SGHVS, FQNEAQ. V was shortened by 5 bases and J by 4 bases, with 12 bases between the two germline ends. CDR3 size: 14 residues. The CDR3 DNA follows: TGTGCCAGCAGCCAGGAATACAACGGAAACACCATATATTTT. This codes for CASSQEYNGNTIYF.

At least ten counts were recorded for this clonotype. CDR3: CAIRLADIQYF. Written as DNA, the CDR3 is TGTGCCATCAGATTAGCGGACATTCAGTACTTC. The chain joins TRBV10-3 to TRBJ2-4; possibly TRBD2 for D (6 bases). V dropped 6 bases and J dropped 8 bases, with 8 bases sitting between them. The CDR3 runs 11 residues. Germline CDR1 is ENHRY and CDR2 is SYGVKD.

This clonotype has at least ten counts. V usage is TRBV20-1 and J usage is TRBJ2-7; 7 bases fit TRBD1. J gave up 0 bases and V 6 bases, and 5 bases lay outside the gene matches. The CDR3 contains 13 residues. Germline CDR1 and CDR2: DFQATT and SNEGSKA (reference sequence). CDR3 coding DNA: TGCAGTGCGGTCAGGGGGTTCTCCTACGAGCAGTACTTC. Residues: CSAVRGFSYEQYF.

The chain uses TRBV6-2 or TRBV6-3 and TRBJ1-1; D gene ambiguous. From germline, CDR1 is MNHEY and CDR2 SVGEGT. V was pared by 7 bases and J by 2 bases, with 5 bases between. The CDR3 is made up of 11 amino acids. The CDR3 coding sequence is TGTGCCAGCAACGATAACACTGAAGCTTTCTTT. Translation gives CASNDNTEAFF.

V and J are TRBV25-1 and TRBJ1-4; a possible D gene is TRBD1 (6 bases). V lost 6 bases to trimming and J lost 6 bases, with 14 bases between them. Germline loops: CDR1 MGHDK, CDR2 SYGVNS. CDR3 size: 14 residues. The CDR3 is CASSNPRGYEKLFF. CDR3 nucleotides: TGTGCCAGCAGCAACCCTAGGGGGTATGAAAAACTGTTTTTT.

The chain is built from TRBV12-3 or TRBV12-4 and TRBJ1-6; weak D call: TRBD1 (5 bases). V lost 3 bases and J 9 bases, leaving 9 bases between the germline ends. The CDR3 has 13 residues. The CDR3 region is CASSLGPPSPLHF. CDR3 bases: TGTGCCAGCAGTTTGGGACCCCCTTCACCCCTCCACTTT.

This clonotype was recorded many times. The chain is built from TRBV28 and TRBJ2-1, with a possible D match to TRBD1 (5 bases). V lost 4 bases and J lost 1, with 14 bases in between. There are 16 residues in the CDR3. The V gene's germline CDR1 is MDHEN and CDR2 SYDVKM. DNA of the CDR3: TGTGCCAGCAGTTCAAATAGAAGGGGTTCCTACAATGAGCAGTTCTTC. It encodes CASSSNRRGSYNEQFF.